This entry concerns a single T cell receptor beta chain. This clonotype appeared many times. What antigen it recognizes has not been identified. Base qualities are not provided; no much larger clone lies one nucleotide away. This record belongs to a study of Graves' ophthalmopathy and Graves' hyperthyroidism (dated by TCRdb to 2016 to 2018). The study in broad terms: Peripheral blood samples were taken at the time of initial diagnosis, before any treatment was given. The independent validation cohort included around 19 hyperthyroidism patients plus 17 patients who later progressed from hyperthyroidism to ophthalmopathy. The 100 discovery patients were randomly divided into training and test sets at a 7:3 ratio. Once sampling was done, hyperthyroidism patients were given methimazole at a starting dose of 30 mg daily, while ophthalmopathy patients were given high-dose intravenous methylprednisolone. To explore V-J signatures that separate ophthalmopathy from hyperthyroidism, a discovery set of more than 95 patients was enrolled, consisting of about 45 with ophthalmopathy and about 60 with stable hyperthyroidism. To tell Graves' ophthalmopathy apart from Graves' hyperthyroidism, and to predict which patients would progress to ophthalmopathy, the study relied on TCR beta repertoire signatures. In five to seven hyperthyroidism patients, the T-cell repertoire of thyroid tissue was compared with the T-cell repertoire of blood. In total, 120 to 150 blood samples were TCR-sequenced: some 40 ophthalmopathy, roughly 77 hyperthyroidism and 17 hyperthyroidism-to-ophthalmopathy patients. Study-wide conclusions, independent of this receptor: The 13-signature model separated ophthalmopathy from stable hyperthyroidism with roughly 89% sensitivity and roughly 84% specificity in cross-validation, and 80%/75% in the test set. No statistical method was used to set the sample size in advance, and the investigators knew which group each participant was assigned to. In validation, the model predicted ophthalmopathy progression with 70.59% sensitivity and 72.22% specificity; roughly 11 predicted patients were CT-confirmed with GO in a median of 6.5 months. Most expanded thyroid clonotypes with a frequency above 0.001 also appeared in blood, which suggests that blood repertoires may reflect the immune response in the thyroid.

Patients with ophthalmopathy had moderately to severely active disease, with a Clinical Activity Score of 3 or more, a NOSPECS grade of 4 or more, and a disease duration of less than 3 months. Patients with other autoimmune diseases, uncontrolled infections, pregnancy or lactation were excluded. Diagnosis was based on clinical symptoms, serum thyroxine, TRAb, thyroid ultrasound and orbital computed tomography. PBMCs were isolated from approximately 10 ml of fresh peripheral blood by Ficoll-Paque density gradient centrifugation. Total RNA was extracted using Trizol reagent, and RNA quality was checked on an Agilent 2100 Bioanalyzer. Taken from the germline V gene (reference sequence), the CDR1 and CDR2 loops are MNHEY and SMNVEV. The CDR3 sequence holds 14 residues, the cysteine and phenylalanine included. Only the CDR3 DNA stays, 42 bases, in frame from base 1. The V end gives up 6 bases and the J end 6 bases, leaving 3 bases in the junction not matched to a gene.

TCR beta CDR3 regions were amplified from RNA transcripts for repertoire sequencing. The first round was an RT-PCR using HTBI primers with the Qiagen OneStep RT-PCR kit, and this first round was followed by a second-round multiplex PCR, then size selection and purification. Libraries were sequenced paired-end with 100 bp reads on an Illumina HiSeq2000. Per the original workflow: SOAPnuke was used to process the reads, throwing out any read that had adapters, had uncalled bases, had a mean Phred below 15, or lacked an exact constant-primer or identifier match. COPE v1.2.5 was used to merge high-quality paired reads. Each unique nucleotide sequence was defined as a clonotype, and clonotypes were aligned to IMGT TRB V, D and J references with MiTCR v1.1. Analysis was restricted to V-J combinations with a frequency above 0.0001, which covered roughly 99% of repertoires. For each V-J combination, a TCR clonal expansion and chaos score was defined as the ratio of F50 clonal expansion to chaos observed in the TCRdist matrix. Welch's t-statistics and random forest were used to narrow the features down to 10 to 15 V-J combinations, which were then fed into a naive Bayes classifier. Thyroid-blood repertoire similarity was quantified with the Morisita-Horn index. TCRdb reran the public reads through fastp at Q25 and MiXCR, keeping productive beta chains. Entries that share a CDR3 protein sequence are merged under the most common genes and DNA. The V and J calls here are based on TCRdb, not the publication. The sample records roughly 400,000 distinct CDR3 sequences, approximately 16% of which are singletons. The ten largest clones take up approximately 1.4% of the sample.

The sequencing sample was made of peripheral blood. The TCR comes from a woman under 30 with Graves' ophthalmopathy. Donor details come from another sample of the same person, matched by shared clones. The rearranged segments are TRBV27 and TRBJ1-6; 9 central nucleotides agree with TRBD1. In nucleotides, the sequence is TGTGCCAGCAGGAGGACAGGGGCTAATTCACCCCTCCACTTT. This is translated as CASRRTGANSPLHF.